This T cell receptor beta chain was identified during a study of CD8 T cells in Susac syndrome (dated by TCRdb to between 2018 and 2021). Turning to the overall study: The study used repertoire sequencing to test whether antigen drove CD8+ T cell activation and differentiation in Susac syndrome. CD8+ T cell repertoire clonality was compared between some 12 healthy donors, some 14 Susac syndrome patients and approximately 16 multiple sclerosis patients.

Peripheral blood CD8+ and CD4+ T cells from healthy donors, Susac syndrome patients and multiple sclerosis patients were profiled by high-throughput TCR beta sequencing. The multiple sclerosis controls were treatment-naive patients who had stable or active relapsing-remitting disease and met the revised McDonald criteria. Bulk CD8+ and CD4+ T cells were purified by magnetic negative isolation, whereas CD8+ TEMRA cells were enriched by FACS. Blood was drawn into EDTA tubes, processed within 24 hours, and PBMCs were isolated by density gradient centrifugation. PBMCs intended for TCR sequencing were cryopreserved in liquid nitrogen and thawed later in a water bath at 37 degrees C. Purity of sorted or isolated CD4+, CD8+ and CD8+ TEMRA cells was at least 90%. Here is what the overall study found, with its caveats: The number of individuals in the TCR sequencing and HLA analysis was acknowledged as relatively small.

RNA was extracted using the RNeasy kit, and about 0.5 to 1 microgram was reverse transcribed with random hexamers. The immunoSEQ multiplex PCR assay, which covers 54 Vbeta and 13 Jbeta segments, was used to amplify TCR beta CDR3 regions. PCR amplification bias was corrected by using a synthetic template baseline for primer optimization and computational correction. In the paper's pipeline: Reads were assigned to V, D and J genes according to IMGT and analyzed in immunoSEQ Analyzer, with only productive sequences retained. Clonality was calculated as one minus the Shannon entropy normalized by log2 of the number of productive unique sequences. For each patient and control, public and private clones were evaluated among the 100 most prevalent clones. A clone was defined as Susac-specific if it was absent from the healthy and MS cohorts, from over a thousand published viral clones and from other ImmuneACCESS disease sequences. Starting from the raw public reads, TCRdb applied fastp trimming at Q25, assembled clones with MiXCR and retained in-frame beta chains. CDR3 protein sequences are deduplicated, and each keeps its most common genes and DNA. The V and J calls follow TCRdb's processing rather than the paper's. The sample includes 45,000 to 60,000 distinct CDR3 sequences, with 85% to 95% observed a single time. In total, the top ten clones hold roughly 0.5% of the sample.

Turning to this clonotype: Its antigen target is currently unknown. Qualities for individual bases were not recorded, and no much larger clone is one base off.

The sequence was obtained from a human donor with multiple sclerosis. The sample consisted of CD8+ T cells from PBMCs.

CDR3 sequence: CASSQDGQEYNEQFF. The sequenced DNA is TGCGCCAGCAGCCAAGATGGACAGGAATACAATGAGCAGTTCTTC. The receptor chain draws on TRBV4-1 and TRBJ2-1, and 7 bases in between align with TRBD1. Including cysteine and phenylalanine, the CDR3 has 15 amino acids. Just the 45-base CDR3 DNA is kept, in frame starting at base 1. Here V drops 0 bases and J drops 4 bases, and the junction holds 3 bases not matched to any gene. The germline V gene provides CDR1 MGHRA and CDR2 YSYEKL.